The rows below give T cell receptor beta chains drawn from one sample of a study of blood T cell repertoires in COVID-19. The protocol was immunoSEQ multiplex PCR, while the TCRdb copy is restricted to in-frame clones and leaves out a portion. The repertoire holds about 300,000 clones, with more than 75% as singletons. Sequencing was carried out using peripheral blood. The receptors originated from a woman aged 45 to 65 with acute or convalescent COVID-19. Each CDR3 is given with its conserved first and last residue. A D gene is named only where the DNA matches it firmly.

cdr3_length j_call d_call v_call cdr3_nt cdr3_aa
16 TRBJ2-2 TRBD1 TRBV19 TGTGCCAGTAGTTCGACAGGGGGGAGGGCAACCGGGGAGCTGTTTTTT CASSSTGGRATGELFF
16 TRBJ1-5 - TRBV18 TGTGCCAGCTCACTAGCGGGCAGCCTCACAGGACAGCCCCAGCATTTT CASSLAGSLTGQPQHF
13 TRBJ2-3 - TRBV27 TGTGCCAGCAGTCGAGCCCCAACCGCTACGCAGTATTTT CASSRAPTATQYF
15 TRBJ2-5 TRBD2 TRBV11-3 TGTGCCAGCAGCTTAGGGGGGACTAGCGGAGAGACCCAGTACTTC CASSLGGTSGETQYF
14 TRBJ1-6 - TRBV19 TGTGCCAGTAGTCTACAGGGTGGTAATTCACCCCTCCACTTT CASSLQGGNSPLHF
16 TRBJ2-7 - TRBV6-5 TGTGCCAGCAGTTACTCGGTAACTAGCCGCTCCTACGAGCAGTACTTC CASSYSVTSRSYEQYF
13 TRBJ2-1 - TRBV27 TGTGCCAGCAGCCGGACAGCTTACAATGAGCAGTTCTTC CASSRTAYNEQFF
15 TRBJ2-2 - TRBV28 TGTGCCAGCAGTCCGGGAAACGGGAACACCGGGGAGCTGTTTTTT CASSPGNGNTGELFF
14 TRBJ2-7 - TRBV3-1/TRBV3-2 TGTGCCAGCAGCCCAGGGGCCGGTGCCTACGAGCAGTACTTC CASSPGAGAYEQYF
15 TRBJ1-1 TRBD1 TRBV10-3 TGTGCCATCAGGACAGGGGTTTCCATGAACACTGAAGCTTTCTTT CAIRTGVSMNTEAFF
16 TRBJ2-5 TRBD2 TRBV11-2 TGTGCCAGCAGCTTAGAGGTGCTAGCGGGGCAAGAGACCCAGTACTTC CASSLEVLAGQETQYF
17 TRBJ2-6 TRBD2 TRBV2 TGTGCCAGCAGTGGGGGAGGGCCGAGCTCTGGGGCCAACGTCCTGACTTTC CASSGGGPSSGANVLTF
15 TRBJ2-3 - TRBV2 TGTGCCAGCAACCTAAGGTGGCGGGACTTGGATACGCAGTATTTT CASNLRWRDLDTQYF
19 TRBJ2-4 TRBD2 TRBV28 TGTGCCAGCAGTCCTCCCCCGGGGACTAGCGGGAGTTGGGGAAACATTCAGTACTTC CASSPPPGTSGSWGNIQYF
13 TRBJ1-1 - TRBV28 TGTGCCAGCAGCACAGGCACAGGGTTGGTAGCTTTCTTT CASSTGTGLVAFF